A single sample gave rise to the 13 T cell receptor beta chains below, sequenced in a study of blood T cells in healthy people across ages. A second 7 to 11 cycle PCR used barcoded and J-beta primers. TCRdb re-called the 5' RACE reads with MiXCR, one entry per CDR3 protein. The sample lists about 1.8 million distinct CDR3 sequences, about 50% seen once, with roughly 2% in the top ten. The sequencing input was blood. These receptors came from a woman in her 40s in good health.

For the CDR3, the DNA is TGTGCCAGCAGCTTAGGGACTAGCGGGGGGTCAGGTGAGCAGTTCTTC. It yields the protein CASSLGTSGGSGEQFF. This rearrangement joins TRBV7-2 to TRBJ2-1; 14 bases fit TRBD2. The V and J ends lost 1 base and 9 bases, in that order; junction bases with no gene match: 5. Germline V CDR1 and CDR2: SGHTA, FQGNSA. This CDR3 is 16 amino acids long.

Only a few counts were recorded for this clonotype. This chain joins TRBV12-3 or TRBV12-4 and TRBJ2-1; 7 nucleotides match TRBD2. This CDR3 region has 16 residues. V dropped 6 bases and J dropped 8; count of bases not matched to a gene: 16. The CDR3 loop is CASSRTRTRAGDEQFF. CDR3 coding DNA: TGTGCCAGCAGCCGCACCCGGACTAGGGCTGGCGATGAGCAGTTCTTC.

The sample holds a few counts of this clonotype. V is TRBV7-2 and J is TRBJ1-5; D may be TRBD1 (6 bases). V was clipped by 0 bases and J by 2 bases, with 11 bases between them. The germline CDR1 and CDR2 sequences are SGHTA and FQGNSA. The CDR3 consists of 16 residues. In DNA form, the CDR3 reads TGTGCCAGCAGCTTAGCCGGGGGGGCGGGCAATCAGCCCCAGCATTTT. Its translation is CASSLAGGAGNQPQHF. Combining the CDR3 with reference TRBV7-2 and TRBJ1-5 gives the whole variable domain GAGVSQSPSNKVTEKGKDVELRCDPISGHTALYWYRQSLGQGLEFLIYFQGNSAPDKSGLPSDRFSAERTGGSVSTLTIQRTQQEDSAVYLCASSLAGGAGNQPQHFGDGTRLSIL.

Only a few counts were recorded for this clonotype. V gene TRBV7-2 combines with J gene TRBJ2-5, with D possibly TRBD1 on 6 matching bases. Germline V gene sequence: CDR1 SGHTA, CDR2 FQGNSA. The CDR3 extends over 15 amino acids. The germline V and J ends were trimmed by 1 base and 5 bases, with 14 bases remaining between them. The CDR3 sequence is CASSLEAGAHETQYF. DNA for the CDR3: TGTGCCAGCAGCTTAGAGGCAGGGGCGCACGAGACCCAGTACTTC.

The rearrangement joins TRBV6-2 or TRBV6-3 to TRBJ2-1; TRBD2 matches at 8 bases. Trimming cost V 2 bases and J 5 bases; bases outside gene matches: 5. Germline CDR1 is MNHEY and CDR2 is SVGEGT. This CDR3 is built from 15 residues. The CDR3 nucleotides read TGTGCCAGCAGTTACCGAGCGGGGGAGAACAATGAGCAGTTCTTC. It encodes CASSYRAGENNEQFF.

The chain recombines TRBV20-1 with TRBJ1-5; no clear D gene. With 4 bases removed from V and 3 bases from J, the gap between germline ends came to 16 bases. The CDR3 runs to 15 residues. CDR1 and CDR2 (germline): DFQATT, SNEGSKA (reference sequence). CDR3 residues: CSAITPATSNQPQHF. The CDR3 DNA sequence: TGCAGTGCTATTACACCTGCTACGTCCAATCAGCCCCAGCATTTT.

A few counts support this clonotype. The junction and the germline gene differ at one end; a read error may be behind it. This chain uses TRBV7-7 with TRBJ2-1; 10 nucleotides match TRBD1. This CDR3 is built from 16 residues. Germline V lookup: CDR1 SSHAT, CDR2 FNYEAQ (reference sequence). The CDR3 region has the DNA TGTGCTAGCAGCCCGACAGGGGGCTTCTCCTACAATGAGCAGTTCTTC. Translation gives CASSPTGGFSYNEQFF.

This clonotype occurred a few times. The chain employs TRBV4-2 and TRBJ2-1; 11 nucleotides line up with TRBD2. The V segment lost 2 bases and the J segment 0 bases; nucleotides outside the gene matches: 15. Germline values: CDR1 LGHNA, CDR2 YNFKEQ. CDR3 length equals 21 residues. As DNA, the CDR3 is TGTGCCAGCAGCCAACTTACTAGCGGGGGCGCCTCCGATAGCTCCTACAATGAGCAGTTCTTC. It codes for CASSQLTSGGASDSSYNEQFF.

This clonotype was detected only a few times. This sequence joins TRBV5-1 and TRBJ2-3; D is unclear. V gave up 0 bases and J gave up 1 base, with 9 bases separating them. The V gene's germline CDR1 is SGHRS and CDR2 YFSETQ. The CDR3 is made up of 15 amino acids. The CDR3 region is CASSLARHRTDTQYF. CDR3 nucleotides: TGCGCCAGCAGCTTGGCACGACACCGCACAGATACGCAGTATTTT.

A few counts support this clonotype. The chain joins TRBV5-1 to TRBJ2-1, with D uncertain. The CDR3 is 15 residues long. V dropped 1 base and J dropped 5 bases, with 13 bases sitting between them. Germline V gene sequence: CDR1 SGHRS, CDR2 YFSETQ. The CDR3, as DNA: TGCGCCAGCAGCTTGTATGGCAGGACGAACAATGAGCAGTTCTTC. This sequence encodes CASSLYGRTNNEQFF.

This chain connects TRBV7-9 to TRBJ2-1; 9 positions agree with TRBD1. CDR1 SEHNR and CDR2 FQNEAQ come from the germline V gene (reference sequence). The V and J ends lost 4 bases and 4 bases, in that order; junction bases with no gene match: 5. The CDR3 has 15 residues. The CDR3 nucleotides read TGTGCCAGCAGCTCCTTCGGGACAGGGTACAATGAGCAGTTCTTC. Amino acids: CASSSFGTGYNEQFF.

CDR3 coding DNA: TGTGCCAGCAGTTACAAGGGGACATTCGCCAAAAACATTCAGTACTTC. Translation gives CASSYKGTFAKNIQYF. The chain recombines TRBV6-2 or TRBV6-3 with TRBJ2-7, with D perhaps matching TRBD1 (6 bases). The last part of the DNA fits TRBJ2-4 better; the J call may be wrong. CDR3 length equals 16 residues. Per the germline V gene, CDR1 is MNHEY and CDR2 is SVGEGT.

This clonotype was observed a few times. The V and J genes are TRBV6-5 and TRBJ1-2; no firm D call. Germline V gene lookup returns CDR1 MNHEY and CDR2 SVGAGI. This CDR3 is built from 14 residues. V was cut by 5 bases and J by 3 bases, with 13 bases left in between. The CDR3 reads CASSPAAIYYGYTF. Written as DNA, the CDR3 is TGTGCCAGCAGTCCCGCGGCCATTTACTATGGCTACACCTTC.